This T cell receptor beta chain came from a study of OX40 agonist ivuxolimab in advanced cancers. CDR1 MNHNS and CDR2 SASEGT come from the germline V gene. This CDR3 region has 13 residues. The V and J ends lost 6 bases and 8 bases respectively, with 13 bases between them. On this clone: Its antigen remains unidentified.

Clones were read by immunoSEQ multiplex PCR, and TCRdb kept only the in-frame ones, dropping some. The sample carries approximately 70,000 clones, approximately 90% recorded once. Study-level results: The average count of expanded clones was higher among CD8+ T cells than among CD4+.

The sample in question was CD4+ or CD8+ T cells sorted from blood, obtained in a trial of the OX40 agonist ivuxolimab. The rearrangement joins TRBV6-1 to TRBJ1-4, with D possibly TRBD1 on 5 matching bases. This clonotype was sampled from an adult with an advanced solid tumor such as melanoma, head and neck, liver or kidney cancer. CDR3 nucleotides: TGTGCCAGCAGCCTCGGGGGTTGGGAAAAACTGTTTTTT. Its protein is CASSLGGWEKLFF.